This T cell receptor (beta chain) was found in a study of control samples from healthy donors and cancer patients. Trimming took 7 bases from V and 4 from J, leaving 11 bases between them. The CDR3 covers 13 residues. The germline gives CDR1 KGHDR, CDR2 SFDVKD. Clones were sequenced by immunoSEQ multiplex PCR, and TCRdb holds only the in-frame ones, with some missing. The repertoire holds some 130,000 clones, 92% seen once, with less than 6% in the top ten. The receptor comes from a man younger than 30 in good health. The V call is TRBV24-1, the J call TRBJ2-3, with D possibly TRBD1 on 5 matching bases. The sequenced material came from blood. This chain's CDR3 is CATSDRFPDTQYF. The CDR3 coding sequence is TGTGCCACCAGCGACAGATTCCCAGATACGCAGTATTTT.